This TCR beta chain was sequenced for a study of cytomegalovirus exposure and HLA in healthy donors. Broader study findings: Reported findings show TCR beta sequences accurately forecast HLA-A and HLA-B alleles in most subjects. The likely origin of a cluster of highly shared sequence variants was a sequencing artifact.

PCR employed 60 Vbeta and 13 Jbeta primers. Data came from immunoSEQ multiplex PCR; TCRdb stores just in-frame clones and leaves some out. The sample holds roughly 100,000 clones, around 85% seen once. Healthy bone marrow donors made up the cohort. This clone was counted between two and nine times. Its antigen is unidentified. Input material: PBMCs. The origin of this receptor is a man younger than 45 in good health and CMV-seropositive.

Written as DNA, the CDR3 is TGTGCCAGCGGTAATCGGGGTACTGAAGCTTTCTTT. This encodes CASGNRGTEAFF. The chain joins TRBV6-5 to TRBJ1-1; D is unclear. The V end was cut by 8 bases, the J end by 5 bases, with 12 bases between. The CDR3 runs to 12 residues. Germline lookup yields CDR1 MNHEY and CDR2 SVGAGI.